This T cell receptor (beta chain) was recorded in a study of vaccination and CD4 T cells after COVID-19. The Oncomine TCR Beta short-read assay was what sequenced the DNA obtained from cultured CD4+ T cells. TCRdb redid the calling of the PCR reads with MiXCR, one entry per CDR3 protein. The table includes just under 20,000 distinct CDR3 sequences, roughly two fifths detected once. Sample treatment: roughly 10-day PBMC culture with coronavirus spike peptide pools or control peptides (ViraFEST assay). Germline lookup yields CDR1 LNHDA and CDR2 SQIVND (reference sequence). The CDR3 runs to 16 residues. V was clipped by 5 bases and J by 2 bases; unmatched bases: 6. The count of this clonotype is one. Its target is not known.

This chain joins TRBV19 and TRBJ2-3; 11 bases fit TRBD2. The sequence derives from a human donor who received a COVID-19 vaccine. The sequenced sample was CD4+ T cells from blood, cultured in vitro, obtained before SARS-CoV-2 vaccination. In DNA form, the CDR3 reads TGTGCCAGTAGTGCGACTAGCGGGGTTTCCACAGATACGCAGTATTTT. This gives the protein CASSATSGVSTDTQYF.